Listed here are 17 T cell receptor beta chains from one sample, sequenced in a study of T cell responses to AZD1222 COVID-19 vaccine. Assay used: immunoSEQ multiplex PCR; TCRdb lists only in-frame clones, some missing. The repertoire includes 100,000 to 150,000 clones, about nine tenths of them detected once, and 13% to 15% sits in the top ten. Sequenced here: peripheral blood, sampled on day 0 of AZD1222 vaccination. These receptors were taken from an adult in good health.

Only one count was recorded for this clone. The chain links TRBV29-1 to TRBJ1-1, with D maybe TRBD1 (5 bases). V was clipped by 7 bases and J by 3 bases, with 9 bases between them. Germline loops: CDR1 SQVTM, CDR2 ANQGSEA. This CDR3 region has 11 residues. CDR3 amino acids: CSARTYTEAFF. The CDR3 DNA reads TGCAGCGCACGGACATACACTGAAGCTTTCTTT.

The V gene is TRBV30, the J gene TRBJ2-1; D is undetermined. V was trimmed by 3 bases and J by 4 bases, leaving 7 bases between them. The CDR3 covers 12 residues. In germline, CDR1 is GTSNPN, CDR2 SVGIG (reference sequence). The CDR3 DNA reads as TGTGCCTGGAGCGAATCGTACAATGAGCAGTTCTTC. Amino acid sequence: CAWSESYNEQFF.

The chain employs TRBV12-3 or TRBV12-4 and TRBJ1-6; D is unclear. The V end was cut by 3 bases, the J end by 9 bases, with 9 bases between. The CDR3 loop spans 13 amino acids. CDR3 protein: CASSLQLISPLHF. The CDR3 coding sequence is TGTGCCAGCAGTTTGCAGTTAATTTCACCCCTCCACTTT.

V usage is TRBV10-3 and J usage is TRBJ1-2; D call uncertain. The germline gives CDR1 ENHRY, CDR2 SYGVKD. Trimming stripped 6 bases from V and 4 bases from J, with 18 bases between. This CDR3 has 15 amino acids. DNA of the CDR3: TGTGCCATCAGGGGGAAAGTCCAAGGGATCTATGGCTACACCTTC. It is translated as CAIRGKVQGIYGYTF.

DNA of the CDR3: TGTGCCAGCAGTTTGGGGGGAGGGAGTGAAGCTTTCTTT. This translates into CASSLGGGSEAFF. V is TRBV12-3 or TRBV12-4 and J is TRBJ1-1, with D perhaps TRBD1 (5 bases). The CDR3 length is 13 residues. Trimming cost V 3 bases and J 7 bases, with 12 bases left between them.

V and J are TRBV5-1 and TRBJ1-2; D not resolved. CDR1 and CDR2 from the germline V gene are SGHRS and YFSETQ. This CDR3 contains 15 residues. Trimming removed 7 bases at V and 6 bases at J, with 22 bases between. The CDR3 protein is CASGKDVGIIDGYTF. In DNA form, the CDR3 reads TGCGCCAGCGGGAAAGATGTAGGGATTATCGATGGCTACACCTTC.

This chain joins TRBV19 and TRBJ1-5; 9 positions agree with TRBD1. The CDR3 has 17 amino acids. The V segment lost 7 bases and the J segment 3 bases; nucleotides outside the gene matches: 13. CDR1 LNHDA and CDR2 SQIVND come from the germline V gene (reference sequence). The CDR3 region is CASNPQRTGAINQPQHF. The CDR3 DNA reads TGTGCCAGTAATCCCCAGAGGACAGGGGCGATCAATCAGCCCCAGCATTTT. Full variable domain (outside the CDR3, taken from reference TRBV19 and TRBJ1-5): DGGITQSPKYLFRKEGQNVTLSCEQNLNHDAMYWYRQDPGQGLRLIYYSQIVNDFQKGDIAEGYSVSREKKESFPLTVTSAQKNPTAFYLCASNPQRTGAINQPQHFGDGTRLSIL.

V is TRBV2 and J is TRBJ1-6, with 7 bases matching TRBD1. The V and J ends lost 4 bases and 0 bases, in that order; junction bases with no gene match: 12. The V gene's germline CDR1 is SNHLY and CDR2 FYNNEI. CDR3 length equals 19 residues. CDR3 sequence reads: CASSVDGETGSSYNSPLHF. CDR3 sequence (DNA): TGTGCCAGCAGTGTTGACGGGGAGACAGGGAGCTCCTATAATTCACCCCTCCACTTT.

The CDR3 protein is CASSRRLAGEVYNEQFF. The CDR3 nucleotides are TGTGCCAGCAGCCGGAGACTAGCGGGAGAGGTCTACAATGAGCAGTTCTTC. This rearrangement joins TRBV3-1 (or the pseudogene TRBV3-2) to TRBJ2-1, with 12 bases lining up with TRBD2. CDR1 is LGHDT, CDR2 YNNKEL, per germline (reference sequence). V was clipped by 4 bases and J by 3 bases; unmatched bases: 7. The CDR3 has 17 residues.

CDR3 sequence reads: CASSYSFEGGQLTQYF. CDR3 sequence (DNA): TGTGCCAGCAGTTACTCGTTCGAGGGGGGGCAGTTAACCCAGTACTTC. The chain is built from TRBV6-5 and TRBJ2-5, with D possibly being TRBD2 (7 bases). Germline V gene sequence: CDR1 MNHEY, CDR2 SVGAGI. V was pared by 0 bases and J by 8 bases, with 19 bases between. The CDR3 extends over 16 amino acids.

The V and J genes are TRBV5-1 and TRBJ2-6, with no clear D. V was trimmed by 0 bases and J by 0 bases, leaving 4 bases between them. The CDR3 is 15 amino acids. Germline-derived CDR1 and CDR2 are SGHRS and YFSETQ. CDR3 sequence (DNA): TGCGCCAGCAGCTTGGATACCTCTGGGGCCAACGTCCTGACTTTC. Its protein product is CASSLDTSGANVLTF.

The V gene is TRBV28, the J gene TRBJ1-5, with a possible D match to TRBD1 (5 bases). V lost 6 bases, J lost 10 bases, and 13 bases lay in between. This CDR3 contains 12 residues. Germline V gives CDR1 MDHEN, CDR2 SYDVKM. Here the CDR3 DNA reads TGTGCCAGCAGCTCGATCCGGGACCCCCAGCATTTT. This gives the protein CASSSIRDPQHF.

The chain employs TRBV9 and TRBJ2-3; 9 bases match TRBD1. The V gene's germline CDR1 is SGDLS and CDR2 YYNGEE. The junction had 13 bases not matched to a gene; V was cut back by 0 bases and J by 5 bases. This CDR3 comprises 18 residues. In DNA, the CDR3 is TGTGCCAGCAGCGTAGAGGGGGAGGGACAGGGCACCCAAGATACGCAGTATTTT. Encoded protein: CASSVEGEGQGTQDTQYF.

V and J are TRBV18 and TRBJ1-6; 10 positions match TRBD1. CDR3 length equals 17 residues. In germline, CDR1 is KGHSH, CDR2 LQKENI. The ends lost 3 bases at V and 7 bases at J; junction bases unmatched: 9. The CDR3 DNA reads as TGTGCCAGCTCACCTCTGGACAGGGGGATTTGGAATTCACCCCTCCACTTT. Its translation: CASSPLDRGIWNSPLHF.

The chain carries TRBV27 and TRBJ1-2; TRBD1 aligns across 9 bases. Germline loops: CDR1 MNHEY, CDR2 SMNVEV (reference sequence). J was trimmed by 5 bases and V by 6 bases; bases with no gene match: 13. This CDR3 contains 16 residues. This CDR3 is CASRTTGGAGYYGYTF. CDR3 DNA: TGTGCCAGCAGAACAACAGGGGGCGCCGGGTATTATGGCTACACCTTC.

This chain joins TRBV4-3 and TRBJ1-5; D remains unclear. CDR3 length equals 16 residues. Germline-derived CDR1 and CDR2 are LGHNA and YSLEER. Trimming shortened V by 4 bases and J by 2 bases, and 15 bases separated the two germline ends. The CDR3 sequence is CASSPGLMEGNQPQHF. CDR3 sequence (DNA): TGCGCCAGCAGCCCAGGACTTATGGAAGGCAATCAGCCCCAGCATTTT.

V gene TRBV4-3 combines with J gene TRBJ2-7; 7 positions agree with TRBD2. Germline-derived CDR1 and CDR2 are LGHNA and YSLEER. V lost 0 bases to trimming and J lost 3 bases; unmatched junction nucleotides: 8. This CDR3 contains 16 residues. The CDR3, as DNA: TGCGCCAGCAGCCAAGATCGGGGGACTATAAACTACGAGCAGTACTTC. This gives the protein CASSQDRGTINYEQYF.